A single sample gave rise to the 7 T cell receptor beta chains below, sequenced in a study of shared clonotypes between healthy human individuals. CD8 cells regarded as naive lacked CD45RO, were positively chosen for CCR7, and omitted terminally differentiated effector memory CD45RA+ cells. The table came from immunoSEQ multiplex PCR; TCRdb's copy has only in-frame clones and leaves some out. The repertoire holds around 1.9 million clones, with 93% as singletons. Sequencing was carried out using naive CD8+ T cells from PBMCs. The source is a young man in good health. Some clones in this sample may be carry-over from other donors' samples.

This clone appeared once. The J gene is TRBJ2-7, the V gene TRBV7-6; 7 bases are shared with TRBD2. V was pared by 5 bases and J by 6 bases, with 16 bases of the junction left unmatched. Germline assignment: CDR1 SGHVS and CDR2 FNYEAQ. This CDR3 spans 16 amino acids. Here the CDR3 reads CASSPGRRGREGEQYF. The CDR3 DNA follows: TGTGCCAGCAGCCCCGGTAGGCGGGGCAGGGAGGGCGAGCAGTACTTC.

This clone is a singleton in its sample. This chain joins TRBV19 and TRBJ2-2, with D hard to call. Germline V gives CDR1 LNHDA, CDR2 SQIVND (reference sequence). CDR3 length equals 16 residues. V was pared by 3 bases and J by 0 bases, with 11 bases between. CDR3 in DNA: TGTGCCAGTAGTATTTACGAGCTCCCGAACACCGGGGAGCTGTTTTTT. It codes for CASSIYELPNTGELFF.

The chain employs TRBV2 and TRBJ2-1; 11 bases agree with TRBD2. V shed 3 bases and J 3 bases; nucleotides not matched to a gene: 4. Germline V gene lookup returns CDR1 SNHLY and CDR2 FYNNEI. CDR3 size: 16 residues. CDR3 bases: TGTGCCAGCAGTGATGATACTAGCGGGGGCTACAATGAGCAGTTCTTC. Its translation: CASSDDTSGGYNEQFF. The whole variable domain, filled in from reference TRBV2 and TRBJ2-1, reads EPEVTQTPSHQVTQMGQEVILRCVPISNHLYFYWYRQILGQKVEFLVSFYNNEISEKSEIFDDQFSVERPDGSNFTLKIRSTKLEDSAMYFCASSDDTSGGYNEQFFGPGTRLTVL.

V gene TRBV13 combines with J gene TRBJ2-1; D is uncertain. The CDR3 has 17 amino acids. Germline CDR1 PRHDT, CDR2 FYEKMQ (reference sequence). Trimming stripped 5 bases from V and 3 bases from J, with 20 bases between. The CDR3 sequence is CASSPSEGPLSYNEQFF. The CDR3 DNA reads as TGTGCCAGCAGCCCATCCGAAGGACCCCTTAGCTACAATGAGCAGTTCTTC.

In DNA, the CDR3 is TGTGCCAGCAGCGACTCTGGGCAGTACACCGGGGAGCTGTTTTTT. Its translation: CASSDSGQYTGELFF. The chain combines TRBV9 with TRBJ2-2; D call uncertain. CDR1 is SGDLS and CDR2 is YYNGEE in the germline V gene. The CDR3 contains 15 residues. Trimming shortened V by 3 bases and J by 3 bases, and 12 bases separated the two germline ends.

V gene TRBV10-1 combines with J gene TRBJ2-1, with 8 bases fitting TRBD2. The CDR3 is made up of 19 amino acids. Trimming cost V 0 bases and J 2 bases; bases outside gene matches: 12. Germline V CDR1 and CDR2: WNHNN, SYGVQD (reference sequence). The CDR3 loop is CASSESTPATSAAYNEQFF. The CDR3 DNA follows: TGCGCCAGCAGTGAGTCGACTCCGGCGACTAGCGCGGCCTACAATGAGCAGTTCTTC.

The V call is TRBV9, the J call TRBJ2-7; 10 bases are shared with TRBD2. Germline V CDR1 and CDR2: SGDLS, YYNGEE. The V gene end was trimmed by 0 bases and the J gene end by 3 bases; junction bases not matched to a gene: 3. The CDR3 spans 15 residues. The DNA of the CDR3 is TGTGCCAGCAGCGTAGTAGCGGGAGGCCGCTACGAGCAGTACTTC. Translated, it gives CASSVVAGGRYEQYF.